The clone carrying this T cell receptor (beta chain) has ten or more counts. Its antigen is still unknown. TCRdb recomputed calls from the 5' RACE reads with MiXCR, one row per CDR3 protein. The sample has approximately 68,000 distinct CDR3 sequences, approximately 5% seen once; the top ten hold 2.2%. The entry originates in a study of neurological immune-mediated disorders. General study results and limits: In HTLV-1-associated myelopathy, TCR clonal expansion was greatest, and in multiple sclerosis it was least, below healthy controls.

The CDR3 has 14 amino acids. V lost 2 bases and J lost 2, with 9 bases in between. Germline V gene data show CDR1 as MGHDK and CDR2 as SYGVNS. This receptor was taken from a woman in her sixties or seventies with multiple sclerosis. The sequenced sample was PBMCs. The V call is TRBV25-1, the J call TRBJ1-2, with D tentatively TRBD1 (5 bases). The CDR3 spells CASSEVTANYGYTF. The CDR3 region has the DNA TGTGCCAGCAGTGAAGTGACAGCCAACTATGGCTACACCTTC.